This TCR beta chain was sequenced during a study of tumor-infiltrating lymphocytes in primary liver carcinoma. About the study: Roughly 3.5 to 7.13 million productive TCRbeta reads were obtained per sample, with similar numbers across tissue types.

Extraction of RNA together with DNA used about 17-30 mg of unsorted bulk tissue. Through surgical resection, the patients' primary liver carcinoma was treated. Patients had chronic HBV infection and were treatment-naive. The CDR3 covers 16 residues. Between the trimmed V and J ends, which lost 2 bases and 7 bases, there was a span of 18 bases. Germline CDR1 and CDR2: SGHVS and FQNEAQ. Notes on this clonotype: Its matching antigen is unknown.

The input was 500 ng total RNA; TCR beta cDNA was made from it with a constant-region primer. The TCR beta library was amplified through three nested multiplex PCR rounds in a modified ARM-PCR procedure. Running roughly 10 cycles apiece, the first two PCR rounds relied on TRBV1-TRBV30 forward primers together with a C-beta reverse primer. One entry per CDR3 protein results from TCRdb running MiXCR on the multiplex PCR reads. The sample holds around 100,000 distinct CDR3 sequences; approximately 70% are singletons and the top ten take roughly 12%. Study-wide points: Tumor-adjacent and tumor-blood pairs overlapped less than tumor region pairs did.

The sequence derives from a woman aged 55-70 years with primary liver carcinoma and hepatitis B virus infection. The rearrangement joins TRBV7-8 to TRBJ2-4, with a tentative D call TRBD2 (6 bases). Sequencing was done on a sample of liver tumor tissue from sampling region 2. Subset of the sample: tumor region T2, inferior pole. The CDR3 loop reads CASSLLGRRVENIQYF. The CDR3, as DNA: TGTGCCAGCAGCTTATTGGGCAGGAGGGTCGAGAACATTCAGTACTTC.